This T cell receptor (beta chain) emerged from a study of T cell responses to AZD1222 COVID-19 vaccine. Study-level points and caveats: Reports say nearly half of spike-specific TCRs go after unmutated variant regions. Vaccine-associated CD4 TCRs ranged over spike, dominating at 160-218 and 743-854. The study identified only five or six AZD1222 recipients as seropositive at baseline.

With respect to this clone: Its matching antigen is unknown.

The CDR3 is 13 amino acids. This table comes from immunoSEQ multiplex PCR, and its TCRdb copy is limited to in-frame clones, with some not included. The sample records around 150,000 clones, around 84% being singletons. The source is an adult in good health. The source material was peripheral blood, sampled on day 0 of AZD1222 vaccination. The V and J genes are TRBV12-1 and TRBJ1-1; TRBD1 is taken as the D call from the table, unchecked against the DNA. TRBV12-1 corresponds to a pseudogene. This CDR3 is CASSFPGDTEAFF. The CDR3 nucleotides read TGTGCCAGCAGCTTCCCAGGGGACACTGAAGCTTTCTTT.